These 30 T cell receptor beta chains came from one sample sequenced in a study of cytomegalovirus exposure and HLA in healthy donors. Primers: 60 Vbeta forward and 13 Jbeta reverse. TCRdb's table, derived via immunoSEQ multiplex PCR, lists solely in-frame clones and lacks some. The data contain about 96,000 clones, approximately 72% of them seen just once; the ten biggest clones take up around 3%. Sequenced material: PBMCs. All receptors come from a female donor in good health and CMV-seropositive.

This clone was recorded a few times. The genes are TRBV4-3 and TRBJ2-7; a possible D gene is TRBD1 (5 bases). Germline lookup yields CDR1 LGHNA and CDR2 YSLEER. There are 14 residues in the CDR3. The ends were cut back, 0 bases at V and 8 bases at J, with 14 bases in the middle. The CDR3 here is CASSQDEGVRKQYF. The CDR3 bases are TGCGCCAGCAGCCAAGACGAAGGGGTTAGGAAGCAGTACTTC.

The V call is TRBV27, the J call TRBJ1-1, with TRBD1 matching over 7 bases. The CDR3 length is 13 residues. Losses at the gene ends were 4 bases for V and 5 bases for J; bases not matched to a gene: 4. Germline CDR1 MNHEY, CDR2 SMNVEV (reference sequence). The CDR3, as DNA: TGTGCCAGCAGTTACAGGGGAATTACTGAAGCTTTCTTT. Its translation: CASSYRGITEAFF.

The chain has TRBV7-2 and TRBJ2-1; D uncertain. This CDR3 region has 14 residues. In germline, CDR1 is SGHTA, CDR2 FQGNSA. V lost 1 base and J 4 bases, leaving 8 bases between the germline ends. CDR3 bases: TGTGCCAGCAGCTTAGGAAGAGCTTACAATGAGCAGTTCTTC. Its translation is CASSLGRAYNEQFF.

V gene TRBV29-1 combines with J gene TRBJ1-2; TRBD1 agrees at 10 bases. Germline V gene lookup returns CDR1 SQVTM and CDR2 ANQGSEA. J gave up 5 bases and V 7 bases, and 10 bases lay outside the gene matches. The CDR3 is made up of 14 amino acids. The CDR3 sequence is CSGGRDRGGYGYTF. In nucleotides, the CDR3 is TGCAGCGGTGGAAGGGACAGGGGTGGGTATGGCTACACCTTC.

V usage is TRBV28 and J usage is TRBJ1-1, with D tentatively TRBD1 (5 bases). Trimming cost V 3 bases and J 4 bases, with 12 bases left between them. Germline V gene sequence: CDR1 MDHEN, CDR2 SYDVKM. This CDR3 region has 14 residues. CDR3 residues: CASSFGRAGTEAFF. The CDR3 DNA sequence: TGTGCCAGCAGTTTTGGCAGGGCCGGCACTGAAGCTTTCTTT.

This clone was seen only a few times. DNA for the CDR3: TGTGCCAGCACCCCAGGCGGGAGGAAGGGGGAGCAGTACTTC. It translates to CASTPGGRKGEQYF. The rearrangement joins TRBV6-5 to TRBJ2-7; 8 positions match TRBD2. With 7 bases clipped from V and 7 bases from J, the junction kept 12 bases outside the gene matches. Germline loops: CDR1 MNHEY, CDR2 SVGAGI. The CDR3 length is 14 residues.

This clone was counted only a few times. V and J are TRBV5-6 and TRBJ2-1, with D maybe TRBD2 (6 bases). This CDR3 spans 15 amino acids. The germline gives CDR1 SGHDT, CDR2 YYEEEE. V shed 1 base and J shed 2 bases, with 10 bases lying between them. The CDR3 reads CASSLWTGAYNEQFF. The CDR3 nucleotides are TGTGCCAGCAGCTTGTGGACGGGAGCCTACAATGAGCAGTTCTTC.

The J gene is TRBJ1-3, the V gene TRBV2; D may be TRBD1 (5 bases). V lost 8 bases, J lost 0 bases, and 11 bases lay in between. Germline-derived CDR1 and CDR2 are SNHLY and FYNNEI. This CDR3 region has 14 residues. CDR3 loop: CASSEGDSGNTIYF. CDR3 bases: TGTGCCAGCTCCGAAGGGGACTCTGGAAACACCATATATTTT.

The chain has TRBV7-2 and TRBJ1-2; D is perhaps TRBD1 (5 bases). Trimming removed 2 bases from V and 4 bases from J, with 8 bases in between. CDR1 is SGHTA, CDR2 FQGNSA, per germline. This CDR3 region has 13 residues. CDR3 in amino acids: CASSLLGRYGYTF. CDR3 sequence (DNA): TGTGCCAGCAGCTTATTGGGGCGCTATGGCTACACCTTC.

In this sample, this clone turned up a few times. One end of the junction fails to match germline, which may point to a read error. The chain uses TRBV7-7 and TRBJ2-5, with 9 bases identical to TRBD2. The germline CDR1 and CDR2 sequences are SSHAT and FNYEAQ (reference sequence). The CDR3 covers 15 residues. CDR3 sequence reads: CASSLAGTSRETQYF. For the CDR3, the DNA is TGTGCTAGCAGCTTAGCTGGGACTAGCAGAGAGACCCAGTACTTC.

The chain has TRBV7-2 and TRBJ1-6; possibly TRBD1 for D (6 bases). The V gene's germline CDR1 is SGHTA and CDR2 FQGNSA. Trimming shortened V by 4 bases and J by 6 bases, and 13 bases separated the two germline ends. The CDR3 totals 15 residues. The CDR3 protein is CASSSRTASNSPLHF. For the CDR3, the DNA is TGTGCCAGCAGCTCACGGACAGCGTCTAATTCACCCCTCCACTTT.

The gene calls are TRBV5-1 and TRBJ2-3; D may be TRBD2 (7 bases). Trimming took 6 bases from V and 5 from J, leaving 16 bases between them. Germline V CDR1 and CDR2: SGHRS, YFSETQ. CDR3 size: 14 residues. The CDR3 protein is CASKWGGGGDTQYF. The CDR3 DNA reads TGCGCCAGCAAGTGGGGGGGCGGGGGAGATACGCAGTATTTT. Together with reference TRBV5-1 and TRBJ2-3, the CDR3 gives the full variable domain: KAGVTQTPRYLIKTRGQQVTLSCSPISGHRSVSWYQQTPGQGLQFLFEYFSETQRNKGNFPGRFSGRQFSNSRSEMNVSTLELGDSALYLCASKWGGGGDTQYFGPGTRLTVL.

In DNA form, the CDR3 reads TGTGCCAGCAGTTACGAGGTTTACACTGAAGCTTTCTTT. This codes for CASSYEVYTEAFF. V and J are TRBV6-5 and TRBJ1-1, with unresolved D. The CDR3 has 13 amino acids. The ends were cut back, 2 bases at V and 3 bases at J, with 7 bases in the middle. Germline V lookup: CDR1 MNHEY, CDR2 SVGAGI.

The rearrangement uses TRBV4-2 and TRBJ2-5; 7 nucleotides line up with TRBD1. The DNA end is more similar to TRBJ2-7, so the J call may be wrong. CDR1 and CDR2 (germline): LGHNA, YNFKEQ. The CDR3 length is 15 residues. CDR3 in DNA: TGTGCCAGCAGCCATCCCGACAGGGAAAAATACGAGCAGTACTTC. Protein product: CASSHPDREKYEQYF.

The rearrangement uses TRBV4-3 and TRBJ1-1; TRBD1 is a possible D gene (6 bases). There are 14 residues in the CDR3. The V end lost 0 bases, the J end lost 10 bases, and 15 bases lay between the germline ends. CDR1 LGHNA and CDR2 YSLEER come from the germline V gene. CDR3 nucleotides: TGCGCCAGCAGCCAAGATAGGGGGGGCAAGGGAGCTTTCTTT. Translating it yields CASSQDRGGKGAFF.

The rearrangement uses TRBV10-3 and TRBJ2-7, with TRBD1 matching over 7 bases. There are 13 residues in the CDR3. Germline values: CDR1 ENHRY, CDR2 SYGVKD. With 10 bases clipped from V and 7 bases from J, the junction kept 13 bases outside the gene matches. CDR3 nucleotide sequence: TGTGCCACCGAAAAGACAGGGTCCGGGGAGCAGTACTTC. This codes for CATEKTGSGEQYF.

There are a few counts of this clone. The chain couples TRBV7-6 to TRBJ1-3; TRBD1 agrees at 9 bases. Losses at the gene ends were 2 bases for V and 0 bases for J; bases not matched to a gene: 11. CDR1 is SGHVS, CDR2 FNYEAQ, per germline. The CDR3 totals 19 residues. The CDR3 region has the DNA TGTGCCAGCAGCTTATCTCCGACAGGGGGTCCCACCTCTGGAAACACCATATATTTT. Its protein product is CASSLSPTGGPTSGNTIYF.

The V call is TRBV6-1, the J call TRBJ1-5; 9 bases are shared with TRBD1. The J segment lost 7 bases and the V segment lost 3 bases, leaving 4 bases of the junction unmatched. This CDR3 is 14 amino acids long. Germline assignment: CDR1 MNHNS and CDR2 SASEGT. DNA for the CDR3: TGTGCCAGCAGTGAGACAGGGGGAAAGCAGCCCCAGCATTTT. Encoded protein: CASSETGGKQPQHF.

The chain joins TRBV10-3 to TRBJ2-2; D is perhaps TRBD2 (5 bases). The germline V gene encodes CDR1 ENHRY and CDR2 SYGVKD. The V and J ends lost 3 bases and 4 bases respectively, with 12 bases between them. The CDR3 is 15 amino acids. The CDR3, as DNA: TGTGCCATCAGTGATGAGGGAAGTGGCACCGGGGAGCTGTTTTTT. Its protein is CAISDEGSGTGELFF.

The rearrangement links TRBV12-2 to TRBJ2-7; TRBD2 is the table's D call and was not checked against the DNA. TRBV12-2 is flagged as a pseudogene. This CDR3 is 14 amino acids long. The CDR3 DNA reads as TGTGCAAGTCGCTCTCACTTACGGGGCTACGAGCAGTACTTC. Protein sequence: CASRSHLRGYEQYF.

The chain is built from TRBV4-3 and TRBJ2-1, with D perhaps matching TRBD1 (5 bases). The germline gives CDR1 LGHNA, CDR2 YSLEER. The germline V and J ends were trimmed by 0 bases and 3 bases, with 9 bases remaining between them. CDR3 length: 15 residues. The CDR3 region has the DNA TGCGCCAGCAGCCAAGAGGGGCAGGGCTACAATGAGCAGTTCTTC. It yields the protein CASSQEGQGYNEQFF.

This clone was picked up one time. The rearrangement uses TRBV30 and TRBJ2-1, with 9 bases fitting TRBD2. J gave up 9 bases and V 3 bases, and 12 bases lay outside the gene matches. This CDR3 spans 15 amino acids. Germline CDR1 is GTSNPN and CDR2 is SVGIG (reference sequence). CDR3 loop: CAWRGSSGAQGEQFF. The CDR3, as DNA: TGTGCCTGGAGGGGATCTAGCGGGGCCCAGGGTGAGCAGTTCTTC.

This clone was found a few times. This rearrangement joins TRBV9 to TRBJ1-1; D is ambiguous. V lost 5 bases and J 1 base, leaving 9 bases between the germline ends. This CDR3 region has 13 residues. Germline V gene data show CDR1 as SGDLS and CDR2 as YYNGEE. CDR3 DNA: TGTGCCAGCAGTCCCAACACGAACACTGAAGCTTTCTTT. This gives the protein CASSPNTNTEAFF.

The chain joins TRBV5-4 to TRBJ1-1; D remains ambiguous. The germline gives CDR1 SGHNT, CDR2 YYREEE (reference sequence). The V gene lost 0 bases and the J gene lost 4 bases, with 13 bases spanning the gap. This CDR3 comprises 15 residues. CDR3 sequence: CASSLAGGVGTEAFF. In DNA, the CDR3 is TGTGCCAGCAGCTTGGCCGGCGGGGTGGGCACTGAAGCTTTCTTT.

V gene TRBV21-1 combines with J gene TRBJ1-4; the table assigns TRBD1, which was not confirmed against the DNA. TRBV21-1 is annotated as a pseudogene. The CDR3 covers 18 residues. The CDR3: CASSSRGYPLHTNEKLFF. The CDR3 DNA reads as TGTGCCAGCAGCTCAAGGGGATACCCTCTGCATACTAATGAAAAACTGTTTTTT.

This chain connects TRBV5-6 to TRBJ2-1; D is ambiguous. The CDR3 length is 16 residues. CDR1 is SGHDT, CDR2 YYEEEE, per germline. V shed 0 bases and J shed 5 bases, with 15 bases lying between them. CDR3 residues: CASSLAGLPGNNEQFF. The CDR3 DNA reads as TGTGCCAGCAGCTTGGCCGGTCTTCCAGGCAACAATGAGCAGTTCTTC.

The chain is built from TRBV9 and TRBJ2-5, with a possible D match to TRBD2 (7 bases). Germline assignment: CDR1 SGDLS and CDR2 YYNGEE. The ends were cut back, 4 bases at V and 3 bases at J, with 13 bases in the middle. This CDR3 has 14 amino acids. The CDR3 DNA reads as TGTGCCAGCAGCCCGGGGGGCAGGGAAGAGACCCAGTACTTC. Residues: CASSPGGREETQYF. The full variable domain, completed using reference TRBV9 and TRBJ2-5, is DSGVTQTPKHLITATGQRVTLRCSPRSGDLSVYWYQQSLDQGLQFLIQYYNGEERAKGNILERFSAQQFPDLHSELNLSSLELGDSALYFCASSPGGREETQYFGPGTRLLVL.

On this clone: This sample also contains other DNA sequences that code for the same CDR3. J is TRBJ1-5 and V is TRBV6-6; TRBD1 is a possible D gene (6 bases). Germline values: CDR1 MNHNY, CDR2 SVGAGI (reference sequence). V dropped 0 bases and J dropped 6 bases, with 12 bases sitting between them. The length of the CDR3 is 15 residues. The CDR3 loop is CASSYSQGGGQPQHF. The CDR3 DNA sequence: TGTGCCAGCAGTTACTCCCAGGGAGGGGGTCAGCCCCAGCATTTT.

The chain combines TRBV5-4 with TRBJ1-1; 7 positions match TRBD1. CDR1 is SGHNT, CDR2 YYREEE, per germline (reference sequence). J lost 10 bases, V lost 0 bases, and 9 bases had no gene match. The CDR3 is 14 residues long. CDR3 coding DNA: TGTGCCAGCAGCTTGGAAAGAAACAGGGGCAGAGCTTTCTTT. This codes for CASSLERNRGRAFF.

The count of this clone is one. The CDR3 sequence: CASSPYRGDGYTF. As DNA, the CDR3 is TGTGCCAGCAGCCCTTACAGGGGAGATGGCTACACCTTC. The chain combines TRBV7-2 with TRBJ1-2, with 7 bases lining up with TRBD1. This CDR3 has 13 residues. The J segment lost 6 bases and the V segment lost 5 bases, leaving 6 bases of the junction unmatched. The germline CDR1 and CDR2 sequences are SGHTA and FQGNSA.